This TCR beta chain was profiled in a study of T-cell memory formation after mild COVID-19. TCRdb itself ran the 5' RACE reads through MiXCR, one entry per CDR3 protein. Among under 450,000 distinct CDR3 sequences listed, approximately 15% were seen once. CDR3 length: 15 amino acids. Trimming took off 2 bases at V and 7 bases at J, with 15 bases between the two ends. Germline lookup yields CDR1 MNHEY and CDR2 SVGEGT. The chain has TRBV6-2 or TRBV6-3 and TRBJ2-1, with D maybe TRBD1 (5 bases). This TCR was sampled from a man between 18 and 35 years old who had mild COVID-19 (a few samples of this study predate the infection). Cell type and time point are not known. The sequenced material came from PBMCs or a T cell subset sorted from them (not recorded which). Here the CDR3 reads CASSYVRVGRNEQFF. CDR3 nucleotides: TGTGCCAGCAGTTACGTCAGGGTAGGTCGTAATGAGCAGTTCTTC.